This T cell receptor (beta chain) was captured by sequencing in a study of blood T cell repertoires in COVID-19. Turning to the study itself: COVID-19 samples collected from the United States, Italy and Spain covered acute and convalescent phases. T cells, B-cell-depleted T cells, or PBMCs supplied cDNA or gDNA.

Original methodology: By means of reference gene primer amplification, nucleated cell counts were estimated. This table comes from immunoSEQ multiplex PCR, and its TCRdb copy is limited to in-frame clones, with some not included. V, J and clone size reflect that table, while D and trimming were determined from the DNA. The profile covers about 250,000 clones, with about 89% appearing a single time and under 2% taken by the ten largest. Germline V CDR1 and CDR2: MDHEN, SYDVKM. The CDR3 is 12 residues long. V was shortened by 6 bases and J by 1 base, with 6 bases between the two germline ends. This sequence joins TRBV28 and TRBJ1-2; possible D gene TRBD1, 6 bases. Specimen: peripheral blood. This sequence was found in a woman aged 60 to 75 who had recovered from COVID-19. CDR3 DNA: TGTGCCAGCAGACAGGGTAACTATGGCTACACCTTC. Its protein product is CASRQGNYGYTF.